One T cell receptor beta chain is described in this entry. Its antigen is currently unknown. The junction and the germline gene differ at one end; a read error may be behind it. TCRdb's copy holds only in-frame clones and misses some; the assay was immunoSEQ multiplex PCR. The repertoire includes 15,000 to 20,000 clones, about four fifths of them detected once, and about 30% sits in the top ten. This CDR3 region has 13 residues. The germline CDR1 and CDR2 sequences are SSHAT and FNYEAQ (reference sequence). The data originate from a study of T cells in localized non-small cell lung cancer. Findings of the study overall: A higher density of T cells in blood coincided with extended overall survival.

The chain joins TRBV7-7 to TRBJ2-7; 10 bases line up with TRBD1. The material was peripheral blood, obtained before any cancer treatment. The receptor comes from a male donor older than 55 with stage I lung adenocarcinoma. CDR3 nucleotides: TGTGCTAGCAGCCGTGGGACAGGGGTCGAGCAGTACTTC. Amino acids: CASSRGTGVEQYF.